A single sample gave rise to the 10 T cell receptor beta chains below, sequenced in a study of beta chain features in type 1 diabetes. Of the isolated RNA, all was reverse transcribed, and so the sequenced material was expressed TCRB transcripts. This table comes from immunoSEQ multiplex PCR, and its TCRdb copy is limited to in-frame clones, with some not included. This table holds about 230,000 clones, roughly 16% found once. These TCRs are of unknown antigen specificity. The study, taken as a whole, reports: Among all four CD4+ subsets, Type 1 diabetes patients had TCRB CDR3s that were moderately but significantly shorter.

The specimen was naive CD4+ T cells from blood. The receptors originated from a man aged 30 to 39 with type 1 diabetes.

The chain uses TRBV7-3 and TRBJ2-1; D is uncertain. V was clipped by 1 base and J by 7 bases, with 8 bases between them. Per germline, CDR1 SGHTA and CDR2 FQGTGA. The CDR3 extends over 13 amino acids. DNA of the CDR3: TGTGCCAGCAGCTTAATGAACTTAAATGAGCAGTTCTTC. Its translation: CASSLMNLNEQFF. Looking up the rest from reference TRBV7-3 and TRBJ2-1 gives the full variable domain: GAGVSQTPSNKVTEKGKYVELRCDPISGHTALYWYRQSLGQGPEFLIYFQGTGAADDSGLPNDRFFAVRPEGSVSTLKIQRTERGDSAVYLCASSLMNLNEQFFGPGTRLTVL.

This clone was detected a few times. V is TRBV29-1 and J is TRBJ1-4; possible D gene TRBD1, 5 bases. V was clipped by 4 bases and J by 8 bases, with 14 bases between them. Germline lookup yields CDR1 SQVTM and CDR2 ANQGSEA. CDR3 size: 13 residues. CDR3 sequence: CSVALRGGEKLFF. DNA for the CDR3: TGCAGCGTTGCCCTTAGGGGTGGAGAAAAACTGTTTTTT. Filled out from reference TRBV29-1 and TRBJ1-4, the complete variable domain reads SAVISQKPSRDICQRGTSLTIQCQVDSQVTMMFWYRQQPGQSLTLIATANQGSEATYESGFVIDKFPISRPNLTFSTLTVSNMSPEDSSIYLCSVALRGGEKLFFGSGTQLSVL.

This chain joins TRBV29-1 and TRBJ2-5; the D is unclear. The end of the DNA is better explained by TRBJ2-7, so the J call may be wrong. The germline V gene has CDR1 SQVTM and CDR2 ANQGSEA. This CDR3 spans 13 amino acids. DNA of the CDR3: TGCAGCGTTGTTCCTAGTCATGACTACGAGCAGTACTTC. Translation: CSVVPSHDYEQYF.

This clone has a handful of counts. V and J are TRBV11-2 and TRBJ1-1, with D possibly matching TRBD1 (5 bases). The germline V gene encodes CDR1 SGHAT and CDR2 FQNNGV. The V gene lost 5 bases and the J gene lost 1 base, with 11 bases spanning the gap. The CDR3 totals 14 residues. The CDR3 DNA sequence: TGTGCCAGCAGCCTATCTGGGGGGAACACTGAAGCTTTCTTT. Its translation: CASSLSGGNTEAFF.

This chain connects TRBV10-3 to TRBJ2-1; TRBD1 or TRBD2 may be the D gene (5 bases each). V lost 8 bases and J 8 bases, leaving 25 bases between the germline ends. The CDR3 runs to 16 residues. The germline V gene has CDR1 ENHRY and CDR2 SYGVKD. In DNA, the CDR3 is TGTGCCATCTCATCCGGGACCATCAAAGATATCGATGAGCAGTTCTTC. It encodes CAISSGTIKDIDEQFF.

This clone turned up a few times. This chain uses TRBV27 with TRBJ2-3, with 11 bases fitting TRBD1. The CDR3 is 15 residues long. Germline CDR1 and CDR2: MNHEY and SMNVEV (reference sequence). J gave up 3 bases and V 4 bases, and 3 bases lay outside the gene matches. In DNA, the CDR3 is TGTGCCAGCAGTTGGACAGGGGGCGAAACAGATACGCAGTATTTT. It codes for CASSWTGGETDTQYF.

The gene calls are TRBV25-1 and TRBJ2-6, with no clear D. Trimming removed 2 bases from V and 3 bases from J, with 17 bases in between. The germline V gene encodes CDR1 MGHDK and CDR2 SYGVNS. This CDR3 is 18 amino acids long. The CDR3: CASSERAPIGYGANVLTF. As DNA, the CDR3 is TGTGCCAGCAGTGAACGTGCCCCAATAGGATATGGGGCCAACGTCCTGACTTTC.

This chain links TRBV30 with TRBJ1-4, with TRBD1 matching over 12 bases. CDR3 size: 14 residues. Germline lookup yields CDR1 GTSNPN and CDR2 SVGIG (reference sequence). The DNA for the CDR3 is TGTGTCTTGGGACAGGGGGCAGCTAATGAAAAACTGTTTTTT. Protein product: CVLGQGAANEKLFF.

The chain carries TRBV27 and TRBJ2-5, with D possibly being TRBD2 (6 bases). Trimming pared 2 bases from V and 2 bases from J, leaving 12 bases between. Germline CDR1 reads MNHEY; CDR2 reads SMNVEV (reference sequence). The CDR3 is made up of 15 amino acids. This chain's CDR3 is CASSLRWGLQETQYF. The CDR3 coding sequence is TGTGCCAGCAGTTTACGGTGGGGACTTCAAGAGACCCAGTACTTC.

The genes are TRBV7-9 and TRBJ2-3; 10 bases are shared with TRBD1. The length of the CDR3 is 16 residues. Germline-derived CDR1 and CDR2 are SEHNR and FQNEAQ (reference sequence). After removal of 4 bases from V and 4 bases from J, the junction contained 8 bases not matched to a gene. CDR3 in DNA: TGTGCCAGCAGCTCTTTGACAGGGGGCGCAGCAGATACGCAGTATTTT. Amino acid sequence: CASSSLTGGAADTQYF.